These 12 T cell receptor beta chains were sequenced from one sample in a study of T cell responses to AZD1222 COVID-19 vaccine. The method was immunoSEQ multiplex PCR; TCRdb's version includes in-frame clones alone and lacks a portion of them. The profile shows 150,000 to 250,000 clones, 91% of them singletons. Source: peripheral blood, taken 28 days after the second AZD1222 dose. These receptor sequences come from an adult who received the AZD1222 COVID-19 vaccine.

The chain uses TRBV7-6 and TRBJ1-1, with TRBD1 as a possible D gene (5 bases). The CDR3 length is 12 residues. From germline, CDR1 is SGHVS and CDR2 FNYEAQ. V lost 0 bases and J 10 bases, leaving 9 bases between the germline ends. The chain's CDR3 is CASSLAGGGAFF. The CDR3 nucleotides are TGTGCCAGCAGCTTAGCCGGGGGGGGAGCTTTCTTT.

This CDR3 is CASSPTTGLIAGATGEQFF. The CDR3 DNA reads TGTGCCAGCAGTCCGACGACCGGGTTGATAGCGGGAGCGACAGGTGAGCAGTTCTTC. J is TRBJ2-1 and V is TRBV27; the match to TRBD2 covers 9 bases. Unmatched junction bases numbered 23, after V lost 5 bases and J lost 9 bases. CDR3 size: 19 residues. Looked up from germline, CDR1 is MNHEY and CDR2 is SMNVEV (reference sequence).

This clone was seen only once. The chain joins TRBV11-2 to TRBJ2-5; 9 bases are a match to TRBD1. The ends lost 4 bases at V and 5 bases at J; junction bases unmatched: 5. Germline CDR1 and CDR2: SGHAT and FQNNGV. This CDR3 spans 14 amino acids. The CDR3, as DNA: TGTGCCAGCAGCTCAACAGGGGGCGGTGAGACCCAGTACTTC. Its protein is CASSSTGGGETQYF.

The CDR3 coding sequence is TGTGCCAGCAGCGTCGGTCGCGAGCAGTACTTC. Protein sequence: CASSVGREQYF. This sequence joins TRBV11-3 and TRBJ2-7, with unresolved D. Germline assignment: CDR1 SGHNT and CDR2 YENEEA. V lost 5 bases and J lost 6, with 8 bases in between. The CDR3 contains 11 residues.

The J gene is TRBJ2-7, the V gene TRBV27; 11 bases fit TRBD1. The V and J ends lost 4 bases and 3 bases, in that order; junction bases with no gene match: 5. The CDR3 extends over 15 amino acids. From germline, CDR1 is MNHEY and CDR2 SMNVEV (reference sequence). The CDR3: CASSSPGQGDYEQYF. CDR3 nucleotide sequence: TGTGCCAGCAGTTCACCGGGACAGGGGGACTACGAGCAGTACTTC.

The chain employs TRBV5-1 and TRBJ1-1; possible D gene TRBD1, 6 bases. The V and J ends lost 0 bases and 5 bases respectively, with 11 bases between them. This CDR3 has 14 residues. The germline V gene encodes CDR1 SGHRS and CDR2 YFSETQ. CDR3 DNA sequence: TGCGCCAGCAGCTTGGGAGGGGGGAGTACTGAAGCTTTCTTT. It encodes CASSLGGGSTEAFF.

This chain uses TRBV19 with TRBJ1-1; 10 bases are shared with TRBD1. J was trimmed by 5 bases and V by 5 bases; bases with no gene match: 11. The CDR3 extends over 16 amino acids. Germline values: CDR1 LNHDA, CDR2 SQIVND (reference sequence). The CDR3 DNA reads TGTGCCAGTAGTCCCGGGGACAGGGGCTTGAGAACTGAAGCTTTCTTT. Its translation is CASSPGDRGLRTEAFF.

The V call is TRBV5-4, the J call TRBJ2-1, with D maybe TRBD1 (5 bases). Germline lookup yields CDR1 SGHNT and CDR2 YYREEE (reference sequence). The CDR3 loop spans 15 amino acids. Trimming cost V 0 bases and J 0 bases, with 7 bases left between them. CDR3 loop: CASSLDRGSYNEQFF. The CDR3 coding sequence is TGTGCCAGCAGCTTGGATAGGGGCTCCTACAATGAGCAGTTCTTC.

The rearrangement links TRBV14 to TRBJ1-1, with TRBD1 matching over 7 bases. CDR3 length equals 13 residues. CDR1 is SGHDN and CDR2 is FVKESK in the germline V gene. V lost 6 bases and J lost 1; bases outside the gene matches: 2. Here the CDR3 reads CASRWTGNTEAFF. CDR3 in DNA: TGTGCCAGCAGGTGGACAGGGAACACTGAAGCTTTCTTT.

This clone has just a few counts. The chain has TRBV3-1 (or the pseudogene TRBV3-2) and TRBJ2-2; maybe TRBD2 (6 bases). CDR1 is LGHDT and CDR2 is YNNKEL in the germline V gene (reference sequence). The CDR3 extends over 15 amino acids. V was shortened by 3 bases and J by 7 bases, with 15 bases between the two germline ends. CDR3 nucleotides: TGTGCCAGCAGCCATGGGGACTTGCTTTTCGGGGAGCTGTTTTTT. It encodes CASSHGDLLFGELFF.

The CDR3 sequence is CASSTGQAPEKLFF. CDR3 nucleotide sequence: TGTGCCAGCAGCACCGGACAGGCCCCTGAAAAACTGTTTTTT. This chain joins TRBV9 and TRBJ1-4; 7 bases agree with TRBD1. After removal of 4 bases from V and 7 bases from J, the junction contained 7 bases not matched to a gene. CDR1 SGDLS and CDR2 YYNGEE come from the germline V gene. CDR3 length equals 14 residues. Based on the CDR3 plus reference TRBV9 and TRBJ1-4, the full variable domain is DSGVTQTPKHLITATGQRVTLRCSPRSGDLSVYWYQQSLDQGLQFLIQYYNGEERAKGNILERFSAQQFPDLHSELNLSSLELGDSALYFCASSTGQAPEKLFFGSGTQLSVL.

The chain links TRBV9 to TRBJ2-3, with 10 bases matching TRBD2. CDR1 and CDR2 (germline): SGDLS, YYNGEE. Unmatched junction bases numbered 4, after V lost 4 bases and J lost 2 bases. The CDR3 covers 15 residues. CDR3 nucleotide sequence: TGTGCCAGCAGCTTTACTAGCGGGACCACAGATACGCAGTATTTT. This codes for CASSFTSGTTDTQYF.